Listed here are 14 T cell receptor beta chains from one sample, sequenced in a study of monozygotic twins with inflammatory bowel disease. TCRdb re-called the 5' RACE reads and gives one entry per CDR3 protein, without DNA. The sample totals some 300,000 distinct CDR3 sequences. The sample consisted of blood. The receptors shown here come from a human donor with ulcerative colitis or Crohn's disease, or a healthy co-twin of an affected twin (not recorded which).

This rearrangement joins TRBV6-5 to TRBJ2-4. CDR1 and CDR2 from the germline V gene are MNHEY and SVGAGI. The length of the CDR3 is 16 residues. Here the CDR3 reads CASSYSIGVTKNIQYF.

The chain recombines TRBV29-1 with TRBJ2-1; TCRdb proposes TRBD2, but this gene call is untestable without DNA. CDR1 is SQVTM and CDR2 is ANQGSEA in the germline V gene. This CDR3 is 14 amino acids long. The CDR3 loop is CSVVTSGRAKEQFF.

This rearrangement joins TRBV5-1 to TRBJ1-1. The length of the CDR3 is 13 residues. Per germline, CDR1 SGHRS and CDR2 YFSETQ. CDR3 amino acids: CASSLDKSTEAFF.

V and J are TRBV30 and TRBJ1-2. The CDR3 sequence is 14 residues long. Germline V gives CDR1 GTSNPN, CDR2 SVGIG (reference sequence). CDR3 amino acids: CAWVSRRANYGYTF.

This chain connects TRBV29-1 to TRBJ2-5; there is no DNA to check the TCRdb D call of TRBD1. The CDR3 is 15 residues long. In germline, CDR1 is SQVTM, CDR2 ANQGSEA. The CDR3 sequence: CSVELAGARSETQYF. Looking up the rest from reference TRBV29-1 and TRBJ2-5 gives the full variable domain: SAVISQKPSRDICQRGTSLTIQCQVDSQVTMMFWYRQQPGQSLTLIATANQGSEATYESGFVIDKFPISRPNLTFSTLTVSNMSPEDSSIYLCSVELAGARSETQYFGPGTRLLVL.

The gene calls are TRBV9 and TRBJ2-7; no DNA is available, so the TRBD2 call from TCRdb remains unchecked. Germline V gene lookup returns CDR1 SGDLS and CDR2 YYNGEE. This CDR3 comprises 14 residues. CDR3 sequence reads: CASSPSTGPYEQYF. The full variable domain, its missing parts supplied by reference TRBV9 and TRBJ2-7, is DSGVTQTPKHLITATGQRVTLRCSPRSGDLSVYWYQQSLDQGLQFLIQYYNGEERAKGNILERFSAQQFPDLHSELNLSSLELGDSALYFCASSPSTGPYEQYFGPGTRLTVT.

The chain carries TRBV10-3 and TRBJ2-7. The germline CDR1 and CDR2 sequences are ENHRY and SYGVKD. The CDR3 totals 11 residues. The CDR3 loop is CAISELVEQYF.

J is TRBJ2-7 and V is TRBV5-1; the D call from TCRdb, TRBD1, cannot be confirmed without DNA. Germline V gene lookup returns CDR1 SGHRS and CDR2 YFSETQ. This CDR3 region has 16 residues. CDR3: CASSSPGHSDSYEQYF.

The rearrangement uses TRBV7-2 and TRBJ2-5; the TCRdb call, TRBD2, lacks DNA for checking. This CDR3 spans 15 amino acids. Germline-derived CDR1 and CDR2 are SGHTA and FQGNSA. The CDR3 region is CASSPLLRFGETQYF.

This chain connects TRBV12-3 or TRBV12-4 to TRBJ2-1; TCRdb indicates TRBD1, and absent DNA this call remains unverified. This CDR3 is 14 amino acids long. The CDR3 sequence is CASSSRRGYNEQFF.

The chain carries TRBV10-2 and TRBJ2-7; TCRdb indicates TRBD2, and absent DNA this call remains unverified. There are 13 residues in the CDR3. CDR1 WSHSY and CDR2 SAAADI come from the germline V gene. CDR3 protein: CASSWTWVSEQYF.

V is TRBV6-1 and J is TRBJ2-3; checking the TCRdb D call of TRBD2 is not possible without DNA. The CDR3 has 14 residues. The V gene's germline CDR1 is MNHNS and CDR2 SASEGT. CDR3 protein: CATKRTGAQDTQYF.

The chain carries TRBV12-3 or TRBV12-4 and TRBJ1-1. The length of the CDR3 is 13 residues. The CDR3 loop reads CASSRDRNTEAFF.

V is TRBV11-2 and J is TRBJ2-6; the TCRdb D gene call, TRBD1, has no DNA to confirm it. The germline V gene has CDR1 SGHAT and CDR2 FQNNGV. CDR3 size: 18 residues. The CDR3 is CASSLVGQGLRGANVLTF.